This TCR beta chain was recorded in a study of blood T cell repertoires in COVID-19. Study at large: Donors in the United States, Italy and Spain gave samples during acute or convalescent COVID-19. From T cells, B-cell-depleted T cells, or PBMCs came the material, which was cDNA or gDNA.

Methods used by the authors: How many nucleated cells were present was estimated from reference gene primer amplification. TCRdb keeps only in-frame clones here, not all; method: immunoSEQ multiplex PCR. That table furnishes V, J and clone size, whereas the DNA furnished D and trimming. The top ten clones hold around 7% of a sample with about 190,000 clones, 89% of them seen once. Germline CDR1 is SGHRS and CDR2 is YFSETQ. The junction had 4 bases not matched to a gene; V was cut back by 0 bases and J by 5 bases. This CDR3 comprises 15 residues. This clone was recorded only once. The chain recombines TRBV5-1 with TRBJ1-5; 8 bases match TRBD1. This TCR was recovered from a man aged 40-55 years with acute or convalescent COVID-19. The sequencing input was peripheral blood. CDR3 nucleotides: TGCGCCAGCAGCTTGGGGACAGGGAGCCATCAGCCCCAGCATTTT. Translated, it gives CASSLGTGSHQPQHF.